Only one count was recorded for the clone carrying this TCR beta chain. Its cognate antigen is unknown. This record belongs to a study of Graves' ophthalmopathy and Graves' hyperthyroidism. Findings of the study overall: Sensitivity of approximately 88% and specificity of less than 82% were achieved when a 13-signature model separated ophthalmopathy from stable hyperthyroidism. The majority of expanded thyroid clonotypes above 0.001 frequency also occurred in blood.

Amplification targeted the TCR beta CDR3 regions, with RNA transcripts as the source material. RT-PCR was first run with HTBI primers, then multiplex PCR in a second round. Each CDR3 protein is one row after TCRdb ran MiXCR on the multiplex PCR reads. The sample consists of approximately 700,000 distinct CDR3 sequences, 40% of them appearing once. J gave up 3 bases and V 5 bases, and 6 bases lay outside the gene matches. CDR3 length: 16 residues. Germline CDR1 MNHEY, CDR2 SVGAGI. This receptor was obtained from an adult man with Graves' ophthalmopathy. Source material: peripheral blood. This sequence joins TRBV6-5 and TRBJ1-3, with 11 nucleotides matching TRBD1. DNA for the CDR3: TGTGCCAGCAGTAGGACAGGGGGCAGGAATGGAAACACCATATATTTT. It codes for CASSRTGGRNGNTIYF.